One sample yielded the 5 T cell receptor beta chains listed below, sequenced in a study of OX40 agonist ivuxolimab in advanced cancers. Data came from immunoSEQ multiplex PCR; TCRdb stores just in-frame clones and leaves some out. The data contain 20,000 to 25,000 clones, 70% to 90% of them seen just once; the ten biggest clones take up approximately 35%. The input for sequencing was CD4+ or CD8+ T cells sorted from blood, taken in a trial of the OX40 agonist ivuxolimab. The receptor source for this set is an adult with an advanced solid tumor such as melanoma, head and neck, liver or kidney cancer.

The chain recombines TRBV4-1 with TRBJ2-5, with D perhaps TRBD2 (5 bases). The CDR3 is made up of 14 amino acids. The V gene's germline CDR1 is MGHRA and CDR2 YSYEKL. Trimming took off 1 base at V and 5 bases at J, with 11 bases between the two ends. CDR3 sequence (DNA): TGCGCCAGCAGCCAAGGGGGAACGGGGGAGACCCAGTACTTC. Protein: CASSQGGTGETQYF.

This chain links TRBV7-5 with TRBJ1-5. TRBV7-5 is assigned pseudogene status. This CDR3 contains 16 residues. CDR3 sequence (DNA): TGTGCCAGCAGCTTACTCGGGACCTCAAGCAATCAGCCCCAGCATTTT. Protein product: CASSLLGTSSNQPQHF.

This chain connects TRBV5-4 to TRBJ2-7; D is possibly TRBD2 (5 bases). Germline V gene sequence: CDR1 SGHNT, CDR2 YYREEE (reference sequence). The length of the CDR3 is 13 residues. V was trimmed by 4 bases and J by 2 bases, leaving 10 bases between them. In nucleotides, the CDR3 is TGTGCCAGCAGCCATTCCGGGGCCTACGAGCAGTACTTC. This translates into CASSHSGAYEQYF.

This clone has just one count. CDR3 sequence: CSVEGGRINYGYTF. Written as DNA, the CDR3 is TGCAGCGTTGAGGGCGGACGGATTAACTATGGCTACACCTTC. This sequence joins TRBV29-1 and TRBJ1-2; D is unclear. Germline V gives CDR1 SQVTM, CDR2 ANQGSEA. Trimming took off 3 bases at V and 1 base at J, with 12 bases between the two ends. This CDR3 is built from 14 residues.

CDR3 region: CASSILWTGNVGELFF. The CDR3 DNA reads TGTGCCAGTAGTATTCTTTGGACAGGGAATGTCGGGGAGCTGTTTTTT. The chain combines TRBV19 with TRBJ2-2, with 8 nucleotides matching TRBD1. Germline loops: CDR1 LNHDA, CDR2 SQIVND (reference sequence). The V gene end was trimmed by 3 bases and the J gene end by 7 bases; junction bases not matched to a gene: 10. The CDR3 loop spans 16 amino acids.